This TCR beta chain is from a study of early T cells in non-severe SARS-CoV-2 infection. V lost 5 bases and J lost 1; bases outside the gene matches: 4. The CDR3 totals 13 residues. Germline V gene data show CDR1 as GTSNPN and CDR2 as SVGIG (reference sequence). Using its own MiXCR run on the 5' RACE reads, TCRdb lists one record per CDR3 protein. This sample has roughly 93,000 distinct CDR3 sequences; approximately 11% occur once, and the top ten carry 4.5% to 5.5%. This chain joins TRBV30 and TRBJ2-5; 7 nucleotides line up with TRBD1. The sequenced sample was whole blood. This clonotype was sampled from an adult who was a healthcare worker with PCR-confirmed SARS-CoV-2 infection or an uninfected control (not recorded which). CDR3 protein: CAWGGQFQETQYF. CDR3 nucleotides: TGTGCCTGGGGGGGACAGTTCCAAGAGACCCAGTACTTC.